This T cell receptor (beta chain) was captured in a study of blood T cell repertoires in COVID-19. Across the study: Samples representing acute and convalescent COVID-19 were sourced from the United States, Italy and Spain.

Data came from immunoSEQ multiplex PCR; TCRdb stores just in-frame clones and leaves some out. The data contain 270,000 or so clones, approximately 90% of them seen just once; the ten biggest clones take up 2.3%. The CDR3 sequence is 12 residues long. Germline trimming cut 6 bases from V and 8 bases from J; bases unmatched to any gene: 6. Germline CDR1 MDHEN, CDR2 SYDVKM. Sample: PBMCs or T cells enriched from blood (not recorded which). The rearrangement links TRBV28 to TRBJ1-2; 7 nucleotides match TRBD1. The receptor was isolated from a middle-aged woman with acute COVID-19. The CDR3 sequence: CASRLTGRGYTF. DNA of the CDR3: TGTGCCAGCAGGTTGACAGGGCGGGGCTACACCTTC.